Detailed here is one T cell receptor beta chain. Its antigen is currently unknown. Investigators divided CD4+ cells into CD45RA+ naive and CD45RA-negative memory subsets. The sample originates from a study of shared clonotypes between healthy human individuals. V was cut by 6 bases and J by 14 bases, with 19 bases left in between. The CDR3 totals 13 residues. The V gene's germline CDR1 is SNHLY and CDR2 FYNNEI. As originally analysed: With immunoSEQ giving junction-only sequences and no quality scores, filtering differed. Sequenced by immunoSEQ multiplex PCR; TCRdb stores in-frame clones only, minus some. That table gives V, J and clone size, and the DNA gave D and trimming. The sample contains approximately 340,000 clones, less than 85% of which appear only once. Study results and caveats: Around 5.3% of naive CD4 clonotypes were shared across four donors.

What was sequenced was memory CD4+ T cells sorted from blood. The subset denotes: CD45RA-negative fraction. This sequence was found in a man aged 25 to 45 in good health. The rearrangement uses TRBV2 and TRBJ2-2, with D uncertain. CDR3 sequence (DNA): TGTGCCAGCAGCAAAGAGGACGGGTGGTCTCTGTTTTTT. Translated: CASSKEDGWSLFF.